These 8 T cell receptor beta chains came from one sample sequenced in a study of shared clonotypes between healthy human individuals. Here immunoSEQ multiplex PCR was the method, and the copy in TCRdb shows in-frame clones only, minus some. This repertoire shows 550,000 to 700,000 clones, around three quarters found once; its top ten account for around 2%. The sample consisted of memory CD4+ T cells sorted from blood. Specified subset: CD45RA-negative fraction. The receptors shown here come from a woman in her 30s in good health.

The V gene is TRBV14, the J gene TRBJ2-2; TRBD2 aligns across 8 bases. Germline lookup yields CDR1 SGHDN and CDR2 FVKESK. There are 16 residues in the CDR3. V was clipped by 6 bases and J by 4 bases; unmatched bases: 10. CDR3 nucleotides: TGTGCCAGCAGGAGTACCGGGACTAGGGTCACCGGGGAGCTGTTTTTT. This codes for CASRSTGTRVTGELFF. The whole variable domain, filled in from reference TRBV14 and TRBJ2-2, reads EAGVTQFPSHSVIEKGQTVTLRCDPISGHDNLYWYRRVMGKEIKFLLHFVKESKQDESGMPNNRFLAERTGGTYSTLKVQPAELEDSGVYFCASRSTGTRVTGELFFGEGSRLTVL.

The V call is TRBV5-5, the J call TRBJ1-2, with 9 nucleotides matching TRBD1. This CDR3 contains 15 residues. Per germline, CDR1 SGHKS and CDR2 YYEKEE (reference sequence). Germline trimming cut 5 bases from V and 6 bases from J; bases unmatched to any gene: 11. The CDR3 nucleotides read TGTGCCAGCAGTCTAGTGACAGGGGGATATGATGGCTACACCTTC. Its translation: CASSLVTGGYDGYTF. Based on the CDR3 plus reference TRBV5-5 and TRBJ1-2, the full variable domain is DAGVTQSPTHLIKTRGQQVTLRCSPISGHKSVSWYQQVLGQGPQFIFQYYEKEERGRGNFPDRFSARQFPNYSSELNVNALLLGDSALYLCASSLVTGGYDGYTFGSGTRLTVV.

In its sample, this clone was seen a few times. CDR3 sequence reads: CAWKSRRQGTTNEKLFF. The CDR3 region has the DNA TGTGCCTGGAAATCCCGCCGTCAGGGGACAACTAATGAAAAACTGTTTTTT. The rearrangement joins TRBV30 to TRBJ1-4, with TRBD1 as a possible D gene (6 bases). Trimming cost V 4 bases and J 0 bases, with 18 bases left between them. Germline V gene data show CDR1 as GTSNPN and CDR2 as SVGIG (reference sequence). There are 17 residues in the CDR3. Drawing the rest from reference TRBV30 and TRBJ1-4, the complete variable domain is SQTIHQWPATLVQPVGSPLSLECTVEGTSNPNLYWYRQAAGRGLQLLFYSVGIGQISSEVPQNLSASRPQDRQFILSSKKLLLSDSGFYLCAWKSRRQGTTNEKLFFGSGTQLSVL.

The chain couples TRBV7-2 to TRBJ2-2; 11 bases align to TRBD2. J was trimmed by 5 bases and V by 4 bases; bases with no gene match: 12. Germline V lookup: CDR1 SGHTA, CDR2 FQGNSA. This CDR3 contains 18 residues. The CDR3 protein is CASSSHPTGTSGTGELFF. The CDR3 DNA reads TGTGCCAGCAGCTCGCACCCGACCGGGACTAGCGGAACCGGGGAGCTGTTTTTT.

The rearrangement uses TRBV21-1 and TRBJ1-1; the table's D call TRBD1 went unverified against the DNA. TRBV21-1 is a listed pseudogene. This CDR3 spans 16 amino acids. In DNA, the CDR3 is TGTGCCAGCAGAGCCGGGACAGGGGGACGTTGTACTGAAGCTTTCTTT. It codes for CASRAGTGGRCTEAFF.

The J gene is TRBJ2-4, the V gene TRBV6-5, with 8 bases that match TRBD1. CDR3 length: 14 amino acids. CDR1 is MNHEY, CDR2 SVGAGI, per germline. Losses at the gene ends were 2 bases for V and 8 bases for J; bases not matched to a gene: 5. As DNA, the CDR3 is TGTGCCAGCAGTTACCCGGACAGGGCGGACATTCAGTACTTC. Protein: CASSYPDRADIQYF.

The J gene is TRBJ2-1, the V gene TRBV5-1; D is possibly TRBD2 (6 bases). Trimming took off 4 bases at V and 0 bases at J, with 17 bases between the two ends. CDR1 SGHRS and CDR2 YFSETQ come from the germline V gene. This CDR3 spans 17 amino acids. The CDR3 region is CASSPQGAGSSYNEQFF. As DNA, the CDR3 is TGCGCCAGCAGCCCCCAAGGGGCGGGGAGCTCCTACAATGAGCAGTTCTTC.

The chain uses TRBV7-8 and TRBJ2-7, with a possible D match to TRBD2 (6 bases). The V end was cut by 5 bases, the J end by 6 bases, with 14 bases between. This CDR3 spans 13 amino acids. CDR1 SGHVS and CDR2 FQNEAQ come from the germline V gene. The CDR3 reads CASSTRLEREQYF. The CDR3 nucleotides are TGTGCCAGCAGCACCCGACTAGAGCGCGAGCAGTACTTC.